The T cell receptor (beta chain) under discussion was sequenced for a study of blood T cell dynamics during melanoma immunotherapy. Indicated time point: week 3, after first cycle of checkpoint inhibitor. Each bulk PBMC sample had roughly 350 ng DNA loaded. Profiling relied on immunoSEQ multiplex PCR, and the TCRdb table lists in-frame clones only, not all of them. The sample records more than 13,000 clones, approximately 90% being singletons. The V end was cut by 5 bases, the J end by 0 bases, with 5 bases between. In germline, CDR1 is SNHLY, CDR2 FYNNEI. This CDR3 region has 12 residues. The receptor was derived from a human donor with melanoma. Sequenced here: blood, sampled from a patient treated with checkpoint blockade. This chain links TRBV2 with TRBJ2-7; no clear D. DNA of the CDR3: TGTGCCAGCAGTCCTAGCTCCTACGAGCAGTACTTC. It encodes CASSPSSYEQYF.